The next 21 T cell receptor beta chains were all read from a single sample in a study of cytomegalovirus exposure and HLA in healthy donors. The primer mix had 60 Vbeta and 13 Jbeta primers. The method was immunoSEQ multiplex PCR; TCRdb's version includes in-frame clones alone and lacks a portion of them. The sample shows 250,000 to 350,000 clones, about 90% of them seen only once. Material for sequencing was PBMCs. The receptors were gathered from a woman aged 18-29 years in good health and CMV-seronegative.

This clone was counted once. This chain uses TRBV27 with TRBJ2-1; 9 nucleotides align to TRBD1. V lost 8 bases, J lost 12 bases, and 14 bases stayed unmatched. Germline V gene lookup returns CDR1 MNHEY and CDR2 SMNVEV (reference sequence). The length of the CDR3 is 14 residues. CDR3 in amino acids: CASSNRGPGMGQFF. The DNA for the CDR3 is TGTGCCAGCTCTAACAGGGGGCCGGGGATGGGGCAGTTCTTC.

The CDR3 DNA reads as TGTGCCAGCAGCCAAACCGGGTGGGTGTCGTCACCCCTCCACTTT. Translated, it gives CASSQTGWVSSPLHF. This chain connects TRBV7-2 to TRBJ1-6; D is ambiguous. The V and J ends lost 5 bases and 10 bases respectively, with 18 bases between them. CDR3 length: 15 residues. CDR1 is SGHTA and CDR2 is FQGNSA in the germline V gene.

The chain uses TRBV30 and TRBJ2-1; D is unclear. In germline, CDR1 is GTSNPN, CDR2 SVGIG (reference sequence). The V gene lost 0 bases and the J gene lost 5 bases, with 8 bases spanning the gap. The CDR3 is made up of 13 amino acids. This CDR3 is CAWSVALNNEQFF. The CDR3 coding sequence is TGTGCCTGGAGTGTTGCACTTAACAATGAGCAGTTCTTC.

The chain links TRBV9 to TRBJ1-3, with unresolved D. V shed 0 bases and J shed 2 bases, with 9 bases lying between them. Looked up from germline, CDR1 is SGDLS and CDR2 is YYNGEE. CDR3 length: 15 residues. As DNA, the CDR3 is TGTGCCAGCAGCGTAGCTCTAGAGGCTGGAAACACCATATATTTT. Residues: CASSVALEAGNTIYF.

This rearrangement joins TRBV5-1 to TRBJ2-1; a possible D gene is TRBD2 (6 bases). The germline CDR1 and CDR2 sequences are SGHRS and YFSETQ. The CDR3 sequence is 12 residues long. Trimming removed 7 bases at V and 7 bases at J, with 12 bases between. This chain's CDR3 is CASAGRGNEQFF. The CDR3 nucleotides read TGCGCCAGCGCGGGCCGGGGGAATGAGCAGTTCTTC.

The DNA of the CDR3 is TGTGCCATCAGTGGTACAGGGGCGGGCACCGGGGAGCTGTTTTTT. As protein: CAISGTGAGTGELFF. J is TRBJ2-2 and V is TRBV10-3; 7 bases are shared with TRBD1. V lost 4 bases and J lost 4; bases outside the gene matches: 6. CDR1 and CDR2 from the germline V gene are ENHRY and SYGVKD. CDR3 length: 15 amino acids.

The chain couples TRBV6-5 to TRBJ1-5; D call uncertain. The CDR3 has 13 residues. CDR1 is MNHEY and CDR2 is SVGAGI in the germline V gene. V shed 0 bases and J shed 7 bases, with 7 bases lying between them. The CDR3 region is CASSYSIEQPQHF. The CDR3 DNA reads TGTGCCAGCAGTTACTCGATCGAGCAGCCCCAGCATTTT.

The V and J genes are TRBV6-1 and TRBJ1-2, with unresolved D. V was trimmed by 7 bases and J by 4 bases, leaving 16 bases between them. The germline CDR1 and CDR2 sequences are MNHNS and SASEGT. CDR3 length: 14 amino acids. The CDR3 DNA follows: TGTGCCAGCACTCAACAACAGTCTTCCTATGGCTACACCTTC. Translation gives CASTQQQSSYGYTF.

The chain uses TRBV9 and TRBJ1-3; possible D gene TRBD1, 5 bases. V shed 4 bases and J shed 2 bases, with 13 bases lying between them. In germline, CDR1 is SGDLS, CDR2 YYNGEE. This CDR3 contains 15 residues. The CDR3 is CASSLSSTAGNTIYF. Written as DNA, the CDR3 is TGTGCCAGCAGCCTCTCCTCGACAGCTGGAAACACCATATATTTT.

This chain joins TRBV4-3 and TRBJ2-3; D is possibly TRBD2 (6 bases). Trimming took off 4 bases at V and 3 bases at J, with 17 bases between the two ends. The CDR3 consists of 16 residues. Germline V gene lookup returns CDR1 LGHNA and CDR2 YSLEER. The CDR3 coding sequence is TGCGCCAGCAGCCTTCGACCGGGACTGACGACAGATACGCAGTATTTT. This codes for CASSLRPGLTTDTQYF.

The chain recombines TRBV5-1 with TRBJ1-1; 9 nucleotides match TRBD1. Germline CDR1 and CDR2: SGHRS and YFSETQ. The CDR3 length is 13 residues. The ends lost 5 bases at V and 3 bases at J; junction bases unmatched: 2. CDR3 nucleotide sequence: TGCGCCAGCAGTTGGGACAGGGACACTGAAGCTTTCTTT. It encodes CASSWDRDTEAFF.

V usage is TRBV4-2 and J usage is TRBJ1-1; 7 bases agree with TRBD1. V shed 4 bases, J shed 5 bases, and the junction held 10 bases outside the gene matches. CDR1 is LGHNA, CDR2 YNFKEQ, per germline. This CDR3 contains 15 residues. The CDR3 is CASSLPGGVGTEAFF. Written as DNA, the CDR3 is TGTGCCAGCAGCCTGCCAGGGGGTGTAGGTACTGAAGCTTTCTTT.

The chain has TRBV5-8 and TRBJ2-3, with 7 bases matching TRBD2. The CDR3 is 16 amino acids. Germline V gene data show CDR1 as SGHTS and CDR2 as YDEGEE. V was pared by 4 bases and J by 2 bases, with 10 bases of the junction left unmatched. The CDR3, as DNA: TGTGCCAGCAGCCGCGGGGACTACCTCGTCACAGATACGCAGTATTTT. It codes for CASSRGDYLVTDTQYF. Drawing the rest from reference TRBV5-8 and TRBJ2-3, the complete variable domain is EAGVTQSPTHLIKTRGQQATLRCSPISGHTSVYWYQQALGLGLQFLLWYDEGEERNRGNFPPRFSGRQFPNYSSELNVNALELEDSALYLCASSRGDYLVTDTQYFGPGTRLTVL.

This chain connects TRBV29-1 to TRBJ2-1, with a weak D call TRBD2 (6 bases). Germline lookup yields CDR1 SQVTM and CDR2 ANQGSEA. The CDR3 extends over 14 amino acids. Trimming removed 4 bases at V and 3 bases at J, with 13 bases between. Here the CDR3 DNA reads TGCAGCGTTGGGACCGCGGGGTTCTACAATGAGCAGTTCTTC. Translated, it gives CSVGTAGFYNEQFF.

This sequence joins TRBV21-1 and TRBJ2-3; TRBD1 is the table's D call, not checked against the DNA. TRBV21-1 is assigned pseudogene status. The CDR3 sequence is 13 residues long. The CDR3 DNA reads TGTGCCAGCCGACAGGGGGACACAGATACGCAGTATTTT. This sequence encodes CASRQGDTDTQYF.

The chain combines TRBV27 with TRBJ2-5, with 7 nucleotides matching TRBD2. Germline V lookup: CDR1 MNHEY, CDR2 SMNVEV (reference sequence). The CDR3 covers 15 residues. Trimming cost V 7 bases and J 11 bases; bases outside gene matches: 19. DNA for the CDR3: TGTGCCAGCAATACCGGGGGACGTCCCGCGGGAGAGCAGTACTTC. It encodes CASNTGGRPAGEQYF.

This chain joins TRBV19 and TRBJ1-5; possibly TRBD1 for D (5 bases). The V and J ends lost 7 bases and 2 bases respectively, with 18 bases between them. Germline CDR1 and CDR2: LNHDA and SQIVND (reference sequence). The CDR3 is 16 residues long. CDR3 residues: CASKRGGAGGNQPQHF. The CDR3 nucleotides read TGTGCCAGTAAGCGAGGAGGGGCAGGTGGCAATCAGCCCCAGCATTTT. Based on the CDR3 plus reference TRBV19 and TRBJ1-5, the full variable domain is DGGITQSPKYLFRKEGQNVTLSCEQNLNHDAMYWYRQDPGQGLRLIYYSQIVNDFQKGDIAEGYSVSREKKESFPLTVTSAQKNPTAFYLCASKRGGAGGNQPQHFGDGTRLSIL.

This chain joins TRBV9 and TRBJ2-5, with D possibly being TRBD2 (5 bases). Germline CDR1 and CDR2: SGDLS and YYNGEE. V lost 0 bases to trimming and J lost 0 bases, with 15 bases between them. CDR3 length: 17 residues. The CDR3: CASSVAVTGMYQETQYF. As DNA, the CDR3 is TGTGCCAGCAGCGTAGCTGTAACGGGGATGTACCAAGAGACCCAGTACTTC.

A single count supports this clone. V usage is TRBV11-2 and J usage is TRBJ2-1; 8 bases line up with TRBD1. This CDR3 has 13 residues. Germline CDR1 reads SGHAT; CDR2 reads FQNNGV. The V gene end was trimmed by 3 bases and the J gene end by 7 bases; junction bases not matched to a gene: 2. As DNA, the CDR3 is TGTGCCAGCAGCTTGGGGACAGGAAATGAGCAGTTCTTC. Translating gives CASSLGTGNEQFF.

The chain links TRBV10-3 to TRBJ2-3; maybe TRBD2 (6 bases). V was shortened by 2 bases and J by 3 bases, with 15 bases between the two germline ends. Per the germline V gene, CDR1 is ENHRY and CDR2 is SYGVKD. This CDR3 is built from 16 residues. CDR3 nucleotide sequence: TGTGCCATCAGTGAGGGTTCGGGGGTGGGGACAGATACGCAGTATTTT. Translated, it gives CAISEGSGVGTDTQYF.

This clone was seen more than once but under ten times. The rearrangement uses TRBV7-9 and TRBJ1-5, with a weak D call TRBD1 (6 bases). The CDR3 is 14 residues long. Per the germline V gene, CDR1 is SEHNR and CDR2 is FQNEAQ (reference sequence). Trimming took off 4 bases at V and 7 bases at J, with 14 bases between the two ends. CDR3 sequence: CASSSQAGAQPQHF. The CDR3 nucleotides are TGTGCCAGCAGCTCCCAGGCAGGGGCCCAGCCCCAGCATTTT. Using reference TRBV7-9 and TRBJ1-5 for the parts outside the CDR3, the full variable domain is DTGVSQNPRHKITKRGQNVTFRCDPISEHNRLYWYRQTLGQGPEFLTYFQNEAQLEKSRLLSDRFSAERPKGSFSTLEIQRTEQGDSAMYLCASSSQAGAQPQHFGDGTRLSIL.